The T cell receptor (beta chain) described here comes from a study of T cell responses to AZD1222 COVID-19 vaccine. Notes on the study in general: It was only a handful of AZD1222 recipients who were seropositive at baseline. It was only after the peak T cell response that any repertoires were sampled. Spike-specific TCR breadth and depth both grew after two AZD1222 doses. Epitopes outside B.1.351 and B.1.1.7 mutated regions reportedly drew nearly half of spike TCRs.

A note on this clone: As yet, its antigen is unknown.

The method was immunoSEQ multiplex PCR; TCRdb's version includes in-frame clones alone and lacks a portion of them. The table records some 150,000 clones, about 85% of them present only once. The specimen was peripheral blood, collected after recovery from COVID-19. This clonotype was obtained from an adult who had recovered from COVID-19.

CDR3: CASSSPGVFDSEAFF. The DNA of the CDR3 is TGTGCCAGCAGCTCCCCTGGCGTATTTGACAGTGAAGCTTTCTTT. The chain combines TRBV5-6 with TRBJ1-1; a weak D match, TRBD1 (5 bases). Per the germline V gene, CDR1 is SGHDT and CDR2 is YYEEEE. The CDR3 sequence is 15 residues long. V was shortened by 3 bases and J by 7 bases, with 19 bases between the two germline ends.